This T cell receptor (beta chain) was observed in a study of early T cells in non-severe SARS-CoV-2 infection. Study as a whole: The input, bulk RNA from unsorted whole blood, was sequenced, and chains were unpaired.

Unique molecular identifiers (one per individual cDNA molecule) were attached. A single record per CDR3 protein comes from TCRdb applying MiXCR to the 5' RACE reads. Of about 99,000 distinct CDR3 sequences listed, roughly 15% were seen once; the top ten hold roughly 1.2%. Note on this clonotype: Its antigen is not known.

The junction had 9 bases not matched to a gene; V was cut back by 4 bases and J by 1 base. This CDR3 has 16 residues. CDR1 is SGHRS, CDR2 YFSETQ, per germline. Study-wide findings and caveats: Lookups in VDJdb leaned toward anti-spike CD8 responses and missed private and CD4 specificities.

The V gene is TRBV5-1, the J gene TRBJ1-1, with TRBD1 matching 8 bases. Sequencing used whole blood. This sequence originates from an adult who was a healthcare worker with PCR-confirmed SARS-CoV-2 infection or an uninfected control (not recorded which). CDR3 protein: CASSQYGTGQNTEAFF. The DNA for the CDR3 is TGCGCCAGCAGCCAATATGGGACAGGCCAGAACACTGAAGCTTTCTTT.